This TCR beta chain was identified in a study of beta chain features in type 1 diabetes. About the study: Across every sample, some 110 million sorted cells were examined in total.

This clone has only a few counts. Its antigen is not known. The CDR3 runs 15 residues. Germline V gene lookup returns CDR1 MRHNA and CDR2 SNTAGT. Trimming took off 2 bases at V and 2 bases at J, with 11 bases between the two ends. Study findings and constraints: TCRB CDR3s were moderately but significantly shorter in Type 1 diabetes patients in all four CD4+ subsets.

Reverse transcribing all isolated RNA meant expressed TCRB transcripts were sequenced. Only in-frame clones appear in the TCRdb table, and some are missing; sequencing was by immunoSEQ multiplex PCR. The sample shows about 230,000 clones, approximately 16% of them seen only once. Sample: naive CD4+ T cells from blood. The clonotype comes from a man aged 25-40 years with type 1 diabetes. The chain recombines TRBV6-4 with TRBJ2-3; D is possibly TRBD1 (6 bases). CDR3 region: CASSDRDRYTDTQYF. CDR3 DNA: TGTGCCAGCAGTGACCGTGACAGGTACACAGATACGCAGTATTTT.